The 19 T cell receptor beta chains given below trace back to one sample, sequenced in a study of cytomegalovirus exposure and HLA in healthy donors. PCR primers comprised 60 Vbeta and 13 Jbeta primers. The assay was immunoSEQ multiplex PCR, and TCRdb's table has in-frame clones only and misses some. The profile shows about 160,000 clones, 60% to 85% of them singletons. The sequenced sample was PBMCs. These receptors came from a man aged 50 or older in good health and CMV-seropositive.

The chain is built from TRBV5-6 and TRBJ1-1, with 9 bases that match TRBD1. The germline CDR1 and CDR2 sequences are SGHDT and YYEEEE. The CDR3 spans 15 residues. Trimming cost V 3 bases and J 5 bases; bases outside gene matches: 8. CDR3 nucleotide sequence: TGTGCCAGCAGCTACGGGACAGGGTTAGCGACTGAAGCTTTCTTT. Residues: CASSYGTGLATEAFF.

This clone was detected once. J is TRBJ1-5 and V is TRBV19; the D is unclear. Looked up from germline, CDR1 is LNHDA and CDR2 is SQIVND (reference sequence). The V end was cut by 2 bases, the J end by 7 bases, with 12 bases between. This CDR3 is 14 amino acids long. CDR3 amino acids: CASSISKPWQPQHF. CDR3 sequence (DNA): TGTGCCAGTAGTATATCTAAGCCATGGCAGCCCCAGCATTTT.

The chain combines TRBV29-1 with TRBJ2-1, with D maybe TRBD2 (5 bases). CDR3 length: 16 residues. The germline V gene encodes CDR1 SQVTM and CDR2 ANQGSEA. V lost 1 base and J 5 bases, leaving 18 bases between the germline ends. CDR3 in DNA: TGCAGCGTTGAAGCCTGGGGTGGCGGGTACAACAATGAGCAGTTCTTC. Its protein is CSVEAWGGGYNNEQFF.

The chain uses TRBV19 and TRBJ2-1; 11 bases agree with TRBD2. CDR1 and CDR2 from the germline V gene are LNHDA and SQIVND (reference sequence). Losses at the gene ends were 6 bases for V and 4 bases for J; bases not matched to a gene: 11. CDR3 length: 17 amino acids. The CDR3 DNA sequence: TGTGCCAGTAGCTTAAGAACCCTAGCGGGGGGTTACAATGAGCAGTTCTTC. Protein: CASSLRTLAGGYNEQFF. The whole variable domain, filled in from reference TRBV19 and TRBJ2-1, reads DGGITQSPKYLFRKEGQNVTLSCEQNLNHDAMYWYRQDPGQGLRLIYYSQIVNDFQKGDIAEGYSVSREKKESFPLTVTSAQKNPTAFYLCASSLRTLAGGYNEQFFGPGTRLTVL.

The chain carries TRBV4-3 and TRBJ2-1, with 8 positions matching TRBD1. Germline lookup yields CDR1 LGHNA and CDR2 YSLEER. V lost 0 bases, J lost 4 bases, and 11 bases stayed unmatched. There are 18 residues in the CDR3. In nucleotides, the CDR3 is TGCGCCAGCAGCCAAGATTCAGCAGGGGGCTTAGTGTACAATGAGCAGTTCTTC. This codes for CASSQDSAGGLVYNEQFF.

The chain is built from TRBV5-4 and TRBJ1-1; 9 nucleotides line up with TRBD1. CDR3 length: 15 amino acids. Germline trimming cut 0 bases from V and 8 bases from J; bases unmatched to any gene: 8. Looked up from germline, CDR1 is SGHNT and CDR2 is YYREEE (reference sequence). CDR3 residues: CASSLGGQGIREAFF. Written as DNA, the CDR3 is TGTGCCAGCAGCTTGGGGGGACAGGGTATAAGGGAAGCTTTCTTT.

As for this clone: This sample also contains other DNA sequences that code for the same CDR3. The CDR3 DNA sequence: TGCAGCGTTGAAGCAGGGACAGTAGTCAATGAGCAGTTCTTC. Its translation is CSVEAGTVVNEQFF. J is TRBJ2-1 and V is TRBV29-1, with 7 positions matching TRBD1. V dropped 1 base and J dropped 6; count of bases not matched to a gene: 6. CDR3 length: 14 amino acids. In germline, CDR1 is SQVTM, CDR2 ANQGSEA.

This chain uses TRBV18 with TRBJ1-3; 9 bases line up with TRBD1. Germline-derived CDR1 and CDR2 are KGHSH and LQKENI. Trimming took 6 bases from V and 4 from J; bases not matched to a gene: 13. The CDR3 has 17 residues. For the CDR3, the DNA is TGTGCCAGCTCCCATTCCAAGGACAGGGGTTCCGGAAACACCATATATTTT. This encodes CASSHSKDRGSGNTIYF.

The J gene is TRBJ2-4, the V gene TRBV5-4; 7 positions agree with TRBD1. The V and J ends lost 1 base and 0 bases, in that order; junction bases with no gene match: 13. Germline V CDR1 and CDR2: SGHNT, YYREEE (reference sequence). This CDR3 spans 19 amino acids. CDR3 in amino acids: CASSLLGRQGRLAKNIQYF. CDR3 bases: TGTGCCAGCAGCTTGCTGGGGCGACAGGGACGGCTAGCCAAAAACATTCAGTACTTC.

The V gene is TRBV29-1, the J gene TRBJ2-7; TRBD2 agrees at 8 bases. V lost 7 bases to trimming and J lost 0 bases; unmatched junction nucleotides: 5. Per germline, CDR1 SQVTM and CDR2 ANQGSEA. The CDR3 contains 13 residues. The CDR3 DNA is TGCAGCGCCCGGGGGGGCAGCTCCTACGAGCAGTACTTC. Amino acid sequence: CSARGGSSYEQYF.

This clone has just a few counts. The gene calls are TRBV6-1 and TRBJ2-2; tentatively, D is TRBD1 (5 bases). V was pared by 4 bases and J by 2 bases, with 11 bases between. CDR3 length: 15 residues. Germline V lookup: CDR1 MNHNS, CDR2 SASEGT. CDR3 amino acids: CASSVSGYNTGELFF. The CDR3 DNA is TGTGCCAGCAGTGTCTCAGGGTACAACACCGGGGAGCTGTTTTTT.

The chain employs TRBV10-3 and TRBJ2-1; no clear D. The CDR3 covers 11 residues. Germline values: CDR1 ENHRY, CDR2 SYGVKD. V was shortened by 3 bases and J by 9 bases, with 6 bases between the two germline ends. This chain's CDR3 is CAISEYGEQFF. CDR3 nucleotide sequence: TGTGCCATCAGTGAATACGGTGAGCAGTTCTTC.

J is TRBJ2-7 and V is TRBV6-5; D unclear. V was trimmed by 6 bases and J by 2 bases, leaving 14 bases between them. Germline CDR1 reads MNHEY; CDR2 reads SVGAGI. The CDR3 runs to 14 residues. The CDR3 reads CASSLPNRPYEQYF. The CDR3 DNA is TGTGCCAGCAGCCTTCCGAACAGACCCTACGAGCAGTACTTC.

The chain combines TRBV5-1 with TRBJ2-1, with 13 bases lining up with TRBD2. V lost 1 base and J lost 9; bases outside the gene matches: 4. The germline V gene has CDR1 SGHRS and CDR2 YFSETQ. This CDR3 has 15 amino acids. The chain's CDR3 is CASSLTSGGVREQFF. CDR3 DNA sequence: TGCGCCAGCAGCTTGACTAGCGGGGGGGTTCGTGAGCAGTTCTTC.

Here the CDR3 DNA reads TGCAGCGTTGAAGAGGACAGCGTTACGTACGAGCAGTACTTC. Translation: CSVEEDSVTYEQYF. V gene TRBV29-1 combines with J gene TRBJ2-7; D perhaps matches TRBD1 (6 bases). From germline, CDR1 is SQVTM and CDR2 ANQGSEA. The CDR3 covers 14 residues. V was cut by 0 bases and J by 4 bases, with 13 bases left in between.

The DNA for the CDR3 is TGCGCCAGCAGCTTACAGGGGTATAGCTCCTACGAGCAGTACTTC. Encoded protein: CASSLQGYSSYEQYF. The gene calls are TRBV5-1 and TRBJ2-7, with 7 bases identical to TRBD1. This CDR3 contains 15 residues. Germline trimming cut 2 bases from V and 0 bases from J; bases unmatched to any gene: 5. The germline V gene encodes CDR1 SGHRS and CDR2 YFSETQ.

The CDR3 DNA is TGCGCCAGCAGCCAAGAAGTTCTAGCGGGGGGAAAAAGCTCCTACGAGCAGTACTTC. It codes for CASSQEVLAGGKSSYEQYF. The rearrangement links TRBV4-3 to TRBJ2-7; 11 bases match TRBD2. Germline V lookup: CDR1 LGHNA, CDR2 YSLEER. The V and J ends lost 0 bases and 0 bases, in that order; junction bases with no gene match: 10. The CDR3 has 19 amino acids.

The chain has TRBV11-3 and TRBJ2-7; 7 nucleotides line up with TRBD1. The CDR3 covers 14 residues. Germline V CDR1 and CDR2: SGHNT, YENEEA. Unmatched junction bases numbered 9, after V lost 5 bases and J lost 5 bases. The CDR3 is CASSPRVGGDEQYF. CDR3 nucleotide sequence: TGTGCCAGCAGCCCCCGGGTAGGGGGCGACGAGCAGTACTTC.

The chain joins TRBV5-1 to TRBJ1-6; 10 bases fit TRBD1. This CDR3 has 15 residues. Germline CDR1 and CDR2: SGHRS and YFSETQ. J lost 8 bases, V lost 5 bases, and 7 bases had no gene match. CDR3 protein: CASRPATGGDSPLHF. The CDR3 nucleotides read TGCGCCAGCAGACCTGCGACAGGGGGCGATTCACCCCTCCACTTT. The entire variable domain, with the rest obtained from reference TRBV5-1 and TRBJ1-6, is as follows: KAGVTQTPRYLIKTRGQQVTLSCSPISGHRSVSWYQQTPGQGLQFLFEYFSETQRNKGNFPGRFSGRQFSNSRSEMNVSTLELGDSALYLCASRPATGGDSPLHFGNGTRLTVT.